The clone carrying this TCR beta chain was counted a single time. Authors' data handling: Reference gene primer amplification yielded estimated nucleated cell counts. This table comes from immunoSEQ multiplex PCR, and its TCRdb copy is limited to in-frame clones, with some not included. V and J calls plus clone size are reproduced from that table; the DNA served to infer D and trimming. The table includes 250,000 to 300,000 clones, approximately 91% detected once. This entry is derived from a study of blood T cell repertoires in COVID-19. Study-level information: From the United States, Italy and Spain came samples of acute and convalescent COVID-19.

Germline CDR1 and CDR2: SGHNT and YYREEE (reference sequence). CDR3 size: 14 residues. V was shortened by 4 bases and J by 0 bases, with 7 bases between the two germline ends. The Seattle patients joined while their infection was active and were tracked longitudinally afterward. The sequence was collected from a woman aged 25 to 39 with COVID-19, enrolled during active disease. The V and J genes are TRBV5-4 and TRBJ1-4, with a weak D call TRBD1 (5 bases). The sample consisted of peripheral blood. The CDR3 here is CASSVTATNEKLFF. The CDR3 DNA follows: TGTGCCAGCAGCGTGACAGCAACTAATGAAAAACTGTTTTTT.